A selection of T cell receptor beta chains follows, all from one sample in a study of neurological immune-mediated disorders. A single record per CDR3 protein comes from TCRdb applying MiXCR to the 5' RACE reads. This sample carries over 45,000 distinct CDR3 sequences, about a quarter of them seen once, and the ten largest clones take about 23%. The sample taken for sequencing was PBMCs. The source of these receptors is a woman in her seventies in good health. CDR3s include the opening cysteine and the closing phenylalanine or tryptophan. The D gene is left open where the match is weak. Only part of the rows carry a size: once, few, many, or a class if the clone is expanded.

D	size	V	J	DNA	CDR3
TRBD1	medium-sized	TRBV20-1	TRBJ1-3	TGCAGTGCTAGAGACAGGGGGCTGTCCGGAAACACCATATATTTT	CSARDRGLSGNTIYF
.	many	TRBV20-1	TRBJ2-3	TGCAGTGCTAGTGGAGGGGATGGATTCACAGATACGCAGTATTTT	CSASGGDGFTDTQYF
.	many	TRBV28	TRBJ2-1	TGTGCCAGCAGTTTAAGGATGTACGGGGAGCAGTTCTTC	CASSLRMYGEQFF
TRBD2	many	TRBV6-2/TRBV6-3	TRBJ2-1	TGTGCCAGCAGTTATAGGCGGGAGGGCGGAAATGAGCAGTTCTTC	CASSYRREGGNEQFF
TRBD2	many	TRBV12-3/TRBV12-4	TRBJ2-7	TGTGCTAGCGGGAGGGGGCAACGCGAGCAGTACTTC	CASGRGQREQYF
.	.	TRBV5-1	TRBJ2-1	.	CASSFYICSARATSGSGNEQFF
.	many	TRBV12-3/TRBV12-4	TRBJ2-7	TGTGCCAGCAGTGAAAGGTTCTACGAGCAGTACTTC	CASSERFYEQYF
TRBD2	.	TRBV27	TRBJ2-7	TGTGCCAGCAGTTTATCGGGGGAGGGCGAGCAGTACTTC	CASSLSGEGEQYF
.	.	TRBV5-1	TRBJ2-5	TGCGCCAGCCCCGAGGGTTCGCAAGAGACCCAGTACTTC	CASPEGSQETQYF
TRBD2	many	TRBV20-1	TRBJ2-3	TGCAGTGCTAGAGAGGGGACTAGCGGGAGTGATACGCAGTATTTT	CSAREGTSGSDTQYF
TRBD1	many	TRBV20-1	TRBJ2-1	TGCAGTGCTAGGATCAGGGGGAATGAGCAGTTCTTC	CSARIRGNEQFF
.	.	TRBV12-3/TRBV12-4	TRBJ2-3	TGTGCCAGCAGTTTAGCGTCGGGCAGGATAAGCACAGATACGCAGTATTTT	CASSLASGRISTDTQYF
.	.	TRBV9	TRBJ2-3	TGTGCCAGCAGCGTAGATGGGGGCCGGACAGATACGCAGTATTTT	CASSVDGGRTDTQYF
TRBD2	many	TRBV6-6	TRBJ2-5	TGTGCCAGCAGTTACCCCTGGACTAGCGGGTCTCAAGAGACCCAGTACTTC	CASSYPWTSGSQETQYF
TRBD2	.	TRBV20-1	TRBJ2-7	TGCAGTGCTAGTGTCGCGGGAGGGCGCTACGAGCAGTACTTC	CSASVAGGRYEQYF
TRBD1	many	TRBV5-1	TRBJ1-4	TGCGCCAGCAGCCGTCCCGGGACAGATGAAAAACTGTTTTTT	CASSRPGTDEKLFF
.	.	TRBV15	TRBJ2-1	TGTGCCACCATCACAGAACTAGAAAGCTCCTACAATGAGCAGTTCTTC	CATITELESSYNEQFF
TRBD2	many	TRBV5-1	TRBJ2-1	TGCGCCAGCAGCTTGGTGGCTAGCGGGAAGGATGAGCAGTTCTTC	CASSLVASGKDEQFF
TRBD2	.	TRBV20-1	TRBJ2-1	TGCAGTGCAACCGGACTAGCGGAGGGGTACAATGAGCAGTTCTTC	CSATGLAEGYNEQFF
.	many	TRBV18	TRBJ2-5	TGTGCCAGCTCACCAAGGGGTCTCCGGGGGACCCAGTACTTC	CASSPRGLRGTQYF